A single sample gave rise to the 3 T cell receptor beta chains below, sequenced in a study of cytotoxic CD8 clonotypes in ibrutinib-treated CLL. Measured with immunoSEQ multiplex PCR; TCRdb has only the in-frame clones, and not every one. The data show 100,000 to 150,000 clones, with 75% to 90% seen just once and roughly 2% held by the top ten. The sample was PBMCs, taken after 24 months of ibrutinib treatment. The source is a human donor with chronic lymphocytic leukemia.

This clone occurred once. The chain couples TRBV4-2 to TRBJ1-2; D is ambiguous. The V and J ends lost 0 bases and 2 bases respectively, with 7 bases between them. The germline gives CDR1 LGHNA, CDR2 YNFKEQ. The CDR3 extends over 14 amino acids. CDR3 region: CASSQEVENYGYTF. The CDR3 nucleotides read TGTGCCAGCAGCCAAGAGGTAGAGAACTATGGCTACACCTTC.

This clone was seen a few times. The chain uses TRBV7-8 and TRBJ1-5; the D is unclear. The CDR3 spans 15 residues. V lost 1 base, J lost 0 bases, and 7 bases lay in between. Per germline, CDR1 SGHVS and CDR2 FQNEAQ. For the CDR3, the DNA is TGTGCCAGCAGCTTAGACAGTAATAGCAATCAGCCCCAGCATTTT. Translating gives CASSLDSNSNQPQHF.

This chain joins TRBV7-3 and TRBJ2-5; 8 bases are shared with TRBD2. Looked up from germline, CDR1 is SGHTA and CDR2 is FQGTGA. With V trimmed by 2 bases and J by 1 base, 3 bases remained unmatched. The CDR3 loop spans 15 amino acids. The CDR3 DNA reads as TGTGCCAGCAGCTTAGGCGGGGGGATCCAAGAGACCCAGTACTTC. Protein product: CASSLGGGIQETQYF.